The 5 T cell receptor beta chains below all came from one sample that was sequenced in a study of CD8 T cells in Susac syndrome (dated by TCRdb to between 2019 and 2020). Library method: the immunoSEQ multiplex PCR assay. RNA was extracted using the RNeasy kit, and about 0.5 to 1 ug of the RNA was reverse transcribed with random hexamers. Clones were called with MiXCR by TCRdb after fastp trimmed the public reads at Q25, and only in-frame beta chains were retained. Duplicate CDR3 protein sequences are folded into a single record with the most common DNA and genes. This sample holds 190,000 or so distinct CDR3 sequences; 95% were observed only once. The top ten clones comprise 0.082% of the sample. The sequenced sample was CD4+ T cells from PBMCs. Receptors were obtained from a human donor with multiple sclerosis.

The CDR3 reads CSARAGNVPLHF. The CDR3 DNA sequence: TGCAGTGCTAGAGCAGGGAACGTACCCCTCCACTTT. The genes are TRBV20-1 and TRBJ1-6; tentative D call: TRBD1 (5 bases). The germline V gene has CDR1 DFQATT and CDR2 SNEGSKA (reference sequence). The CDR3 length is 12 residues. V lost 1 base and J lost 12, with 10 bases in between.

The CDR3 DNA reads TGTGCCAGCAGCCCCCCGGGACAATCCTATCAGTACTTC. Amino acids: CASSPPGQSYQYF. V is TRBV3-1 and J is TRBJ2-4; D perhaps matches TRBD1 (6 bases). Germline CDR1 is LGHDT and CDR2 is YNNKEL (reference sequence). The V and J ends lost 4 bases and 12 bases respectively, with 16 bases between them. This CDR3 is built from 13 residues.

The chain links TRBV2 to TRBJ1-1; D is unresolved. Germline V gene data show CDR1 as SNHLY and CDR2 as FYNNEI. V lost 2 bases and J 6 bases, leaving 10 bases between the germline ends. The CDR3 loop spans 13 amino acids. The CDR3, as DNA: TGTGCCAGCAGTGAATTTTTGGGCGCTGAAGCTTTCTTT. The encoded protein is CASSEFLGAEAFF.

The V gene is TRBV20-1, the J gene TRBJ2-1, with D uncertain. The CDR3 is made up of 11 amino acids. CDR1 is DFQATT, CDR2 SNEGSKA, per germline (reference sequence). V was pared by 3 bases and J by 7 bases, with 7 bases between. CDR3: CSARMENEQFF. DNA of the CDR3: TGCAGTGCTAGGATGGAGAATGAGCAGTTCTTC.

The V and J genes are TRBV7-8 and TRBJ1-2, with D perhaps matching TRBD1 (5 bases). Looked up from germline, CDR1 is SGHVS and CDR2 is FQNEAQ. V gave up 5 bases and J gave up 4 bases, with 14 bases separating them. This CDR3 contains 14 residues. Here the CDR3 DNA reads TGTGCCAGCAGCGTCCGACAGCCGTCCTATGGCTACACCTTC. Translating it yields CASSVRQPSYGYTF.